This TCR beta chain was captured in a study of blood T cell repertoires in COVID-19. Study as a whole: The origin of the acute and convalescent COVID-19 samples was the United States, Italy and Spain. From T cells, B-cell-depleted T cells, or PBMCs came the material, which was cDNA or gDNA.

J gave up 3 bases and V 4 bases, and 7 bases lay outside the gene matches. CDR3 length: 16 amino acids. In germline, CDR1 is SGHRS, CDR2 YFSETQ. The protocol was immunoSEQ multiplex PCR, while the TCRdb copy is restricted to in-frame clones and leaves out a portion. The sample lists about 220,000 clones; roughly 84% were seen once. What was sequenced was peripheral blood. The sequence was collected from a woman in her fifties or sixties with acute or convalescent COVID-19. V and J are TRBV5-1 and TRBJ1-4, with TRBD1 identical over 9 bases. The CDR3 region is CASSPGTGGSNEKLFF. The CDR3 coding sequence is TGCGCCAGCAGCCCGGGAACAGGGGGCTCTAATGAAAAACTGTTTTTT.